This TCR beta chain emerged from a study of blood T cell repertoires in COVID-19. Study in general: PBMCs, B-cell-depleted T cells, or T cells provided the cDNA or gDNA that made up the material.

The data were produced by immunoSEQ multiplex PCR, yet TCRdb's version contains in-frame clones alone and is incomplete. The table includes some 240,000 clones, around 80% detected once. In this sample, this clone turned up a few times. The CDR3 consists of 14 residues. Per the germline V gene, CDR1 is SGHKS and CDR2 is YYEKEE (reference sequence). The junction had 7 bases not matched to a gene; V was cut back by 7 bases and J by 4 bases. This chain connects TRBV5-5 to TRBJ2-3; 9 bases fit TRBD2. The TCR sequence derives from a middle-aged woman who had recovered from COVID-19. Sequencing input: peripheral blood. The CDR3 bases are TGTGCCAGCTGCCAACAGCGGGGGGCAGATACGCAGTATTTT. Translating gives CASCQQRGADTQYF.